This TCR beta chain was sequenced during a study of cytomegalovirus exposure and HLA in healthy donors. The data were produced by immunoSEQ multiplex PCR, yet TCRdb's version contains in-frame clones alone and is incomplete. The table lists 90,000 to 130,000 clones, 90% to 96% of them singletons. Among the roughly 120 subjects of the validation cohort, separate from the approximately 700-subject first cohort, were the donors. On this clone: What it binds is not known.

The J segment lost 6 bases and the V segment lost 5 bases, leaving 12 bases of the junction unmatched. The CDR3 extends over 16 amino acids. From germline, CDR1 is MNHEY and CDR2 SMNVEV (reference sequence). Study observations and caveats: Subsequent analysis of the 120 or so validation repertoires found a tendency for first-cohort TCR clusters to co-occur. The listing of 150 to 200 TCR beta chains classed them as cytomegalovirus-associated.

The chain uses TRBV27 and TRBJ1-5; 8 nucleotides line up with TRBD1. The sample taken for sequencing was PBMCs. The origin of this receptor is a woman in her late teens or twenties in good health and CMV-seronegative. DNA of the CDR3: TGTGCCAGCAGTGCCCCAGGGGTACAGGGGGTTCAGCCCCAGCATTTT. The encoded protein is CASSAPGVQGVQPQHF.